The TCR beta chain described here comes from a study of long-term antiretroviral therapy in people with HIV. Study-level results: Neither ART adherence, viral resistance nor therapy changes were documented.

The assay used was immunoSEQ (version v3.0), run at survey level. Profiled with immunoSEQ multiplex PCR; TCRdb holds only in-frame clones, not every one. The sample lists about 3,300 clones, more than 70% occurring once. Germline V gene sequence: CDR1 SGHDT, CDR2 YYEEEE. V lost 6 bases to trimming and J lost 2 bases, with 17 bases between them. CDR3 length equals 15 residues. To note about this clone: Antigen specificity is unknown.

V usage is TRBV5-6 and J usage is TRBJ2-5; D may be TRBD2 (7 bases). The sequence was collected from a woman in her forties or fifties with HIV. The sample here was unsorted PBMCs, taken 0.3 years after starting antiretroviral therapy. The chain's CDR3 is CASTSVRGAQETQYF. The CDR3 DNA reads TGTGCCAGCACCTCGGTACGGGGGGCTCAAGAGACCCAGTACTTC.